A single sample gave rise to the 26 T cell receptor beta chains below, sequenced in a study of T cells after yellow fever vaccination (dated by TCRdb to between 2017 and 2020). The receptor library was made with 5' RACE. For sequencing, an Illumina HiSeq 2500 was employed. Clones were called with MiXCR by TCRdb after fastp trimmed the public reads at Q25, and only in-frame beta chains were retained. One record per CDR3 amino acid sequence lists the most common genes and DNA. Recorded for this sample are hundreds of thousands of distinct CDR3 sequences; roughly 14% of them occurred a single time. The top ten clonotypes cover 11% to 15% of the sample. Explained via the paper, the treatment or condition label denotes: live attenuated yellow fever vaccine strain. The sample in question was PBMCs, obtained on the day of the yellow fever booster vaccination. All receptors derive from a man between 25 and 39 years old who received the YFV17D yellow fever vaccine.

The rearrangement uses TRBV28 and TRBJ2-3; D is unclear. In germline, CDR1 is MDHEN, CDR2 SYDVKM. The CDR3 is 15 amino acids. Trimming took 3 bases from V and 0 from J, leaving 10 bases between them. The CDR3 DNA reads as TGTGCCAGCAGTTTTTTCGGTGCTAGCACAGATACGCAGTATTTT. Amino acid sequence: CASSFFGASTDTQYF.

Only a few counts were recorded for this clonotype. This chain links TRBV9 with TRBJ2-5; 9 bases align to TRBD1. V dropped 5 bases and J dropped 1; count of bases not matched to a gene: 9. Per the germline V gene, CDR1 is SGDLS and CDR2 is YYNGEE. The CDR3 runs to 16 residues. DNA for the CDR3: TGTGCCAGCAGTTTGGACAGGGGAATAGTCCAAGAGACCCAGTACTTC. Protein: CASSLDRGIVQETQYF.

This clonotype was counted only a few times. The chain recombines TRBV20-1 with TRBJ1-2; no clear D gene. CDR1 and CDR2 from the germline V gene are DFQATT and SNEGSKA (reference sequence). V lost 0 bases and J 2 bases, leaving 7 bases between the germline ends. This CDR3 contains 13 residues. CDR3 nucleotide sequence: TGCAGTGCTAGAGAGCTGGGGAACTATGGCTACACCTTC. Encoded protein: CSARELGNYGYTF.

CDR3 residues: CASSLAQTVYNSPLHF. As DNA, the CDR3 is TGTGCCAGCAGTTTAGCGCAGACAGTCTATAATTCACCCCTCCACTTT. The rearrangement uses TRBV12-3 or TRBV12-4 and TRBJ1-6; D is possibly TRBD1 (5 bases). The V and J ends lost 0 bases and 3 bases respectively, with 9 bases between them. This CDR3 is built from 16 residues.

The chain uses TRBV6-4 and TRBJ2-3; possible D gene TRBD1, 5 bases. Trimming left V 4 bases short and J 4 bases short, with 9 bases between. The CDR3 spans 13 residues. The germline gives CDR1 MRHNA, CDR2 SNTAGT. The DNA for the CDR3 is TGTGCCAGCAGTGTGCAGGGATCAGATACGCAGTATTTT. Amino acid sequence: CASSVQGSDTQYF.

The rearrangement links TRBV18 to TRBJ2-7, with D perhaps matching TRBD1 (5 bases). Looked up from germline, CDR1 is KGHSH and CDR2 is LQKENI. Trimming pared 1 base from V and 2 bases from J, leaving 12 bases between. This CDR3 has 15 residues. The CDR3 region is CASSPQNRFAYEQYF. For the CDR3, the DNA is TGTGCCAGCTCACCACAGAACAGGTTTGCCTACGAGCAGTACTTC.

The CDR3 here is CASSWTSGPSYNEQFF. In DNA, the CDR3 is TGTGCCAGCAGCTGGACTAGCGGGCCTTCCTACAATGAGCAGTTCTTC. The V gene is TRBV7-2, the J gene TRBJ2-1; 11 bases match TRBD2. The junction had 3 bases not matched to a gene; V was cut back by 4 bases and J by 1 base. Germline values: CDR1 SGHTA, CDR2 FQGNSA. The CDR3 contains 16 residues.

The chain employs TRBV20-1 and TRBJ2-5, with D uncertain. There are 15 residues in the CDR3. Germline values: CDR1 DFQATT, CDR2 SNEGSKA (reference sequence). V lost 5 bases, J lost 5 bases, and 21 bases lay in between. The CDR3 DNA reads as TGCAGTGCTCCAAGAGTCAGGAGTATAGGGGAGACCCAGTACTTC. Its translation is CSAPRVRSIGETQYF.

The table lists this clonotype with many counts. The gene calls are TRBV24-1 and TRBJ2-5, with D uncertain. The V and J ends lost 2 bases and 7 bases respectively, with 13 bases between them. The CDR3 sequence is 14 residues long. From germline, CDR1 is KGHDR and CDR2 SFDVKD. CDR3 region: CATSDSILHATQYF. CDR3 bases: TGTGCCACCAGTGATTCCATCCTGCATGCGACCCAGTACTTC.

The J gene is TRBJ2-3, the V gene TRBV7-2; D unclear. Germline V gene lookup returns CDR1 SGHTA and CDR2 FQGNSA. CDR3 length: 12 amino acids. Trimming took 4 bases from V and 5 from J, leaving 7 bases between them. The CDR3 spells CASSWSGDTQYF. CDR3 sequence (DNA): TGTGCCAGCAGCTGGTCGGGAGATACGCAGTATTTT.

A few counts support this clonotype. The V gene is TRBV24-1, the J gene TRBJ2-6; maybe TRBD2 (6 bases). Trimming pared 7 bases from V and 10 bases from J, leaving 16 bases between. The CDR3 is 14 amino acids. Germline values: CDR1 KGHDR, CDR2 SFDVKD. The CDR3 nucleotides read TGTGCCACCAGCAAACCGGGACGGGGGAACGTCCTGACTTTC. It translates to CATSKPGRGNVLTF.

This clonotype was recorded a few times. CDR3 amino acids: CAWTPLTGLDSPLHF. CDR3 sequence (DNA): TGTGCCTGGACCCCGCTCACAGGGCTGGATTCACCCCTCCACTTT. The V gene is TRBV30, the J gene TRBJ1-6; a possible D gene is TRBD1 (6 bases). V was pared by 4 bases and J by 8 bases, with 18 bases between. The germline CDR1 and CDR2 sequences are GTSNPN and SVGIG (reference sequence). The CDR3 runs 15 residues.

This chain links TRBV20-1 with TRBJ2-7, with TRBD2 matching over 8 bases. The V and J ends lost 1 base and 3 bases, in that order; junction bases with no gene match: 5. The CDR3 runs 14 residues. The V gene's germline CDR1 is DFQATT and CDR2 SNEGSKA (reference sequence). The CDR3 DNA is TGCAGTGCTAGAGGCCGAGCGGGGGACTACGAGCAGTACTTC. Encoded protein: CSARGRAGDYEQYF.

J is TRBJ2-1 and V is TRBV5-1; 11 bases match TRBD2. The CDR3 loop spans 17 amino acids. The germline V gene encodes CDR1 SGHRS and CDR2 YFSETQ. Trimming removed 4 bases from V and 9 bases from J; junction bases left unmatched: 15. The CDR3 here is CASSPGSLAGGPSEQFF. CDR3 sequence (DNA): TGCGCCAGCAGCCCCGGGTCTTTAGCGGGAGGGCCGAGTGAGCAGTTCTTC. Full variable domain (rest looked up from reference TRBV5-1 and TRBJ2-1): KAGVTQTPRYLIKTRGQQVTLSCSPISGHRSVSWYQQTPGQGLQFLFEYFSETQRNKGNFPGRFSGRQFSNSRSEMNVSTLELGDSALYLCASSPGSLAGGPSEQFFGPGTRLTVL.

The chain couples TRBV6-2 or TRBV6-3 to TRBJ2-1; D is possibly TRBD1 (6 bases). Germline assignment: CDR1 MNHEY and CDR2 SVGEGT. The CDR3 loop spans 14 amino acids. V was clipped by 6 bases and J by 1 base, with 10 bases between them. CDR3: CASSRDISYNEQFF. DNA for the CDR3: TGTGCCAGCAGCCGGGACATTTCCTACAATGAGCAGTTCTTC.

This clonotype was detected only a few times. The rearrangement joins TRBV28 to TRBJ2-6; 12 nucleotides match TRBD1. The V segment lost 4 bases and the J segment 1 base; nucleotides outside the gene matches: 2. CDR1 and CDR2 (germline): MDHEN, SYDVKM. This CDR3 comprises 17 residues. The CDR3 reads CASSWGQGASGANVLTF. CDR3 sequence (DNA): TGTGCCAGCAGTTGGGGACAGGGGGCATCTGGGGCCAACGTCCTGACTTTC. Full variable domain (missing parts from reference TRBV28 and TRBJ2-6): DVKVTQSSRYLVKRTGEKVFLECVQDMDHENMFWYRQDPGLGLRLIYFSYDVKMKEKGDIPEGYSVSREKKERFSLILESASTNQTSMYLCASSWGQGASGANVLTFGAGSRLTVL.

This clonotype was observed a few times. The rearrangement links TRBV7-2 to TRBJ1-4; no definite D call. From germline, CDR1 is SGHTA and CDR2 FQGNSA. The CDR3 runs to 13 residues. V dropped 5 bases and J dropped 8 bases, with 12 bases sitting between them. CDR3 in amino acids: CASSASIVEKLFF. The CDR3 DNA follows: TGTGCCAGCAGCGCCTCCATCGTAGAAAAACTGTTTTTT.

V gene TRBV25-1 combines with J gene TRBJ2-7, with D tentatively TRBD1 (5 bases). Germline CDR1 is MGHDK and CDR2 is SYGVNS. The V and J ends lost 10 bases and 3 bases respectively, with 13 bases between them. The CDR3 totals 12 residues. The CDR3 spells CATMTVGYEQYF. The CDR3 DNA is TGTGCCACCATGACAGTGGGCTACGAGCAGTACTTC.

The chain is built from TRBV20-1 and TRBJ2-1; 11 nucleotides align to TRBD2. Germline CDR1 and CDR2: DFQATT and SNEGSKA (reference sequence). V shed 3 bases and J 2 bases; nucleotides not matched to a gene: 6. CDR3 size: 16 residues. CDR3 coding DNA: TGCAGTGCTAGGAGGGGACTAGCGGCACCCTACAATGAGCAGTTCTTC. It translates to CSARRGLAAPYNEQFF.

The chain joins TRBV4-3 to TRBJ2-7, with 7 nucleotides matching TRBD2. CDR3 length: 15 residues. Germline V gives CDR1 LGHNA, CDR2 YSLEER. V shed 2 bases, J shed 3 bases, and the junction held 7 bases outside the gene matches. The CDR3 is CASSQSGGLSYEQYF. The CDR3 bases are TGCGCCAGCAGCCAATCGGGGGGACTAAGCTACGAGCAGTACTTC.

This clonotype was counted at least ten times. The gene calls are TRBV7-9 and TRBJ2-1; D is perhaps TRBD1 or TRBD2 (5 bases each). This CDR3 spans 15 amino acids. Deletions cut 1 base from V and 6 bases from J, with 13 bases between. From germline, CDR1 is SEHNR and CDR2 FQNEAQ (reference sequence). CDR3 protein: CASSLEWGSGNEQFF. CDR3 nucleotide sequence: TGTGCCAGCAGCTTAGAATGGGGGTCCGGCAATGAGCAGTTCTTC.

The chain is built from TRBV20-1 and TRBJ2-7; possible D gene TRBD2, 5 bases. The CDR3 extends over 15 amino acids. Trimming cost V 6 bases and J 0 bases, with 18 bases left between them. Germline V lookup: CDR1 DFQATT, CDR2 SNEGSKA (reference sequence). The CDR3 sequence: CSAARAATSSYEQYF. DNA for the CDR3: TGCAGTGCAGCCCGAGCGGCGACGAGCTCCTACGAGCAGTACTTC.

CDR3 loop: CAWSQAGGTDTQYF. CDR3 nucleotide sequence: TGTGCCTGGAGTCAAGCGGGAGGCACAGATACGCAGTATTTT. The chain joins TRBV30 to TRBJ2-3; 8 nucleotides match TRBD2. CDR1 and CDR2 from the germline V gene are GTSNPN and SVGIG (reference sequence). The CDR3 has 14 residues. With V trimmed by 2 bases and J by 1 base, 2 bases remained unmatched.

The rearrangement uses TRBV30 and TRBJ2-1; weak D call: TRBD1 (5 bases). Trimming pared 2 bases from V and 7 bases from J, leaving 21 bases between. The CDR3 contains 16 residues. Germline-derived CDR1 and CDR2 are GTSNPN and SVGIG (reference sequence). This CDR3 reads CAWSPSRISKGNEQFF. The CDR3 nucleotides are TGTGCCTGGAGTCCCTCACGGATCTCAAAGGGGAATGAGCAGTTCTTC.

This clonotype has just a few counts. The V gene is TRBV7-2, the J gene TRBJ2-1; 8 bases are a match to TRBD1. There are 16 residues in the CDR3. Germline V gene lookup returns CDR1 SGHTA and CDR2 FQGNSA. The ends lost 5 bases at V and 2 bases at J; junction bases unmatched: 8. CDR3 in amino acids: CASSTHRGSTYNEQFF. The CDR3 DNA sequence: TGTGCCAGCAGCACCCACAGGGGGTCAACCTACAATGAGCAGTTCTTC.

This clonotype was counted a few times. The V call is TRBV6-6, the J call TRBJ2-1, with a weak D call TRBD2 (6 bases). V lost 6 bases to trimming and J lost 4 bases, with 10 bases between them. The CDR3 sequence is 13 residues long. Germline CDR1 reads MNHNY; CDR2 reads SVGAGI (reference sequence). In DNA form, the CDR3 reads TGTGCCAGCAGAGAAGGGACTTACAATGAGCAGTTCTTC. Protein: CASREGTYNEQFF.